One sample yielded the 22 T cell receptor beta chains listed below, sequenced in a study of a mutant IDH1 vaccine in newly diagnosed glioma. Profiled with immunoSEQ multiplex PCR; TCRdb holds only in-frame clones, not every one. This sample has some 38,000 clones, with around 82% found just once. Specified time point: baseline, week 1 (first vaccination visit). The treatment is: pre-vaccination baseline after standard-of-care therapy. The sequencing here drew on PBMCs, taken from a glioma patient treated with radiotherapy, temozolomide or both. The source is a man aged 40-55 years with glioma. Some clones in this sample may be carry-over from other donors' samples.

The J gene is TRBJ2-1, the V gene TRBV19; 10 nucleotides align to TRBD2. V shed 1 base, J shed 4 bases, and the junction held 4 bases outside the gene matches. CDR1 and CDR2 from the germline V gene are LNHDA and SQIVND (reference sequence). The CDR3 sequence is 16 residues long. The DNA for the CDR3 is TGTGCCAGTAGTATAGTAGCGGGGGGTCGATACAATGAGCAGTTCTTC. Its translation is CASSIVAGGRYNEQFF.

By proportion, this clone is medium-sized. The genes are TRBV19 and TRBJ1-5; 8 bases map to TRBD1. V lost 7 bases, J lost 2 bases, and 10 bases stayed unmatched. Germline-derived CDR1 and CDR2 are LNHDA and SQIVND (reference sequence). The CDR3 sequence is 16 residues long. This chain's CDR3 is CASKFAGGLGNQPQHF. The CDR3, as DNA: TGTGCCAGTAAATTCGCAGGGGGCTTGGGCAATCAGCCCCAGCATTTT.

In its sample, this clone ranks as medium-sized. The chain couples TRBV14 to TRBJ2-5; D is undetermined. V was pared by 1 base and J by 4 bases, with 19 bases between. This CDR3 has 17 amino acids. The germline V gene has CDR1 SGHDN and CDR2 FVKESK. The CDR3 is CASSQGFGQSVVETQYF. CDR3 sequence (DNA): TGTGCCAGCAGCCAAGGTTTCGGGCAATCCGTCGTAGAGACCCAGTACTTC.

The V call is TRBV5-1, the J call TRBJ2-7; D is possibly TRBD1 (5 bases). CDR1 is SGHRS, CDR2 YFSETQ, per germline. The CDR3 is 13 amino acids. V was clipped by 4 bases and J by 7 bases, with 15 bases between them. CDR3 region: CASSPQGLREQYF. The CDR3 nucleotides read TGCGCCAGCAGCCCCCAGGGTCTTAGGGAGCAGTACTTC.

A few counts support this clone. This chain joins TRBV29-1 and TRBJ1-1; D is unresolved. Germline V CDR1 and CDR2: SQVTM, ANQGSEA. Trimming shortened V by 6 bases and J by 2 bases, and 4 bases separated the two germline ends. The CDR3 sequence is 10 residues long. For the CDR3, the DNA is TGCAGCGTCAAAAACACTGAAGCTTTCTTT. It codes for CSVKNTEAFF.

The CDR3 DNA reads as TGTGCCAGCAGTGACGGACGGTTGAACACTGAAGCTTTCTTT. Translation: CASSDGRLNTEAFF. The gene calls are TRBV2 and TRBJ1-1; D ambiguous. Trimming left V 3 bases short and J 0 bases short, with 8 bases between. The CDR3 length is 14 residues. Germline V gene lookup returns CDR1 SNHLY and CDR2 FYNNEI.

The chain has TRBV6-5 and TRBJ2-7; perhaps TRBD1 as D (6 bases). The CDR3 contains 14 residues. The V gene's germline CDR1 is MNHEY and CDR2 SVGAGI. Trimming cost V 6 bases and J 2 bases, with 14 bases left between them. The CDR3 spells CASRLTGAPYEQYF. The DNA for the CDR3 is TGTGCCAGCAGACTGACAGGTGCCCCCTACGAGCAGTACTTC.

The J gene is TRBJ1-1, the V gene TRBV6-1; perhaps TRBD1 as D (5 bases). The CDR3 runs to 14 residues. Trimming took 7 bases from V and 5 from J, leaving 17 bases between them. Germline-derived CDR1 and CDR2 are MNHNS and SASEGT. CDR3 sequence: CASTRVGVGTEAFF. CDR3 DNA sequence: TGTGCCAGCACTCGAGTGGGGGTTGGGACTGAAGCTTTCTTT.

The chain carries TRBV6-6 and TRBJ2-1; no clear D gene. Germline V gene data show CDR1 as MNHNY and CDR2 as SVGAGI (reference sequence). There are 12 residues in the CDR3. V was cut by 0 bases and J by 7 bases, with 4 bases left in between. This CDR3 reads CASSYSLNEQFF. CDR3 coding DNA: TGTGCCAGCAGTTACTCTTTGAATGAGCAGTTCTTC.

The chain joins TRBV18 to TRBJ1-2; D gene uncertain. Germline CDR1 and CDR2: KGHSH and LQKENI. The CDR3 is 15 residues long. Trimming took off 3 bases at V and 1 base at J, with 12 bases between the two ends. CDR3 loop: CASSPVWDFNYGYTF. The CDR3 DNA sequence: TGTGCCAGCTCACCTGTATGGGATTTTAACTATGGCTACACCTTC.

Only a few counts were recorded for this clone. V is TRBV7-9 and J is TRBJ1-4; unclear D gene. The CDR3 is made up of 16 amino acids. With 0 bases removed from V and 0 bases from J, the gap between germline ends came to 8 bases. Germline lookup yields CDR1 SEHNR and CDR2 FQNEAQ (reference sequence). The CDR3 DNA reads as TGTGCCAGCAGCTTAGCACTATTTGCAACTAATGAAAAACTGTTTTTT. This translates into CASSLALFATNEKLFF.

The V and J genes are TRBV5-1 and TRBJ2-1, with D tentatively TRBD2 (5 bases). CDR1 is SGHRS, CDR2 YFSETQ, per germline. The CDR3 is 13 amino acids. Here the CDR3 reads CAIPDCSYNEQFF. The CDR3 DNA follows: TGCGCGATTCCGGACTGCTCCTACAATGAGCAGTTCTTC.

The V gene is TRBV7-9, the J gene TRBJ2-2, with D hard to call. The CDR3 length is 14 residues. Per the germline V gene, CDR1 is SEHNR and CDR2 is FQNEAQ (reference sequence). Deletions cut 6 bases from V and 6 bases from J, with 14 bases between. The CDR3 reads CASRRSEKPGELFF. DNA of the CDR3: TGTGCCAGCAGAAGGTCCGAAAAGCCCGGGGAGCTGTTTTTT.

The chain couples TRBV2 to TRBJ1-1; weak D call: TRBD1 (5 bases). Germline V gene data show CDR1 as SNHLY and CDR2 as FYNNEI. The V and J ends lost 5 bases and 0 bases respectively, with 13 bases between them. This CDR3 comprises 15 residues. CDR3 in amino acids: CASSTPTEMNTEAFF. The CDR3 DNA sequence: TGTGCCAGCAGTACACCGACAGAGATGAACACTGAAGCTTTCTTT.

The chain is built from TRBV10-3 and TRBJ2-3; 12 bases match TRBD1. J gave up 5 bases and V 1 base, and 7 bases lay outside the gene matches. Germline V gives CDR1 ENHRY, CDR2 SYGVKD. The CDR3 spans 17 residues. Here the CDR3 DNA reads TGTGCCATCAGTGAGTTCGGGACAGGGGGCGCGGAAGATACGCAGTATTTT. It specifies CAISEFGTGGAEDTQYF.

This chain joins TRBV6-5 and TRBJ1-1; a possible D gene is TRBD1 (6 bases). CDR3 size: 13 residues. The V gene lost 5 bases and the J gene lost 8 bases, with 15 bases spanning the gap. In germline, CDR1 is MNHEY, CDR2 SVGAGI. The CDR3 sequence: CASSPLNRAEAFF. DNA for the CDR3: TGTGCCAGCAGTCCACTCAACAGGGCCGAAGCTTTCTTT.

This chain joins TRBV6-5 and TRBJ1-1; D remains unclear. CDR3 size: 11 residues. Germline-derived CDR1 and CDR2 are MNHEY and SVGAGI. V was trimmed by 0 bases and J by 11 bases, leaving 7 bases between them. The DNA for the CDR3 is TGTGCCAGCAGTTACTCCGGAAAGGCTTTCTTT. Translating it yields CASSYSGKAFF.

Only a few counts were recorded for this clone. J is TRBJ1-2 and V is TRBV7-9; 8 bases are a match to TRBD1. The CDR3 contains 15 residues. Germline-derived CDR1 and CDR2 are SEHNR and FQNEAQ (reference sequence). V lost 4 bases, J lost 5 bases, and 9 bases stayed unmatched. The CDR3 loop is CASSSGQGGIYGYTF. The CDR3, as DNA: TGTGCCAGCAGCTCAGGACAGGGCGGAATATATGGCTACACCTTC.

CDR3 region: CASSETGDLYGYTF. In nucleotides, the CDR3 is TGTGCCAGTAGTGAGACAGGGGATCTCTATGGCTACACCTTC. This rearrangement joins TRBV19 to TRBJ1-2; TRBD1 matches 8 bases. Looked up from germline, CDR1 is LNHDA and CDR2 is SQIVND (reference sequence). The V and J ends lost 5 bases and 4 bases, in that order; junction bases with no gene match: 6. This CDR3 has 14 residues.

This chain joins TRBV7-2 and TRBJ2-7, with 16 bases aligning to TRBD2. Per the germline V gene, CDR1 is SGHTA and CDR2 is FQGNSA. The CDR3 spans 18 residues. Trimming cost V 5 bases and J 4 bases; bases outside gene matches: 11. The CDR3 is CASSRPLGLAGGPYEQYF. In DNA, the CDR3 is TGTGCCAGCAGCCGGCCCCTGGGACTAGCGGGGGGGCCTTACGAGCAGTACTTC.

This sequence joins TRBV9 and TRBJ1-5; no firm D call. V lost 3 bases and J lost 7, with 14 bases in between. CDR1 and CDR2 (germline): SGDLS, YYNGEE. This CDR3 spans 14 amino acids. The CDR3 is CASSADLSGQPQHF. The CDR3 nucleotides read TGTGCCAGCAGCGCAGACCTATCGGGCCAGCCCCAGCATTTT.

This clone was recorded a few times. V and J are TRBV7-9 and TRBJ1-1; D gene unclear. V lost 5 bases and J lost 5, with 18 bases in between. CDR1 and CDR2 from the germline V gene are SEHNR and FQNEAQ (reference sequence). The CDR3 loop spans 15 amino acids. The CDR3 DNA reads TGTGCCAGCAGCGCGCCGGGCCCGGCGGGGACTGAAGCTTTCTTT. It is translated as CASSAPGPAGTEAFF.